This T cell receptor (beta chain) was documented in a study of T cells in Graves' hyperthyroidism and ophthalmopathy. This clonotype was seen many times. It was RNA transcripts that yielded the amplified TCR beta CDR3 regions. The HTBI set primed first-round TCR CDR3 RT-PCR. TCRdb itself ran the multiplex PCR reads through MiXCR, one entry per CDR3 protein. The repertoire holds fewer than 400,000 distinct CDR3 sequences, more than 12% seen once, with approximately 27% in the top ten. CDR3 length: 15 amino acids. CDR1 is LNHDA and CDR2 is SQIVND in the germline V gene (reference sequence). V lost 6 bases to trimming and J lost 8 bases, with 20 bases between them.

The rearrangement links TRBV19 to TRBJ1-5, with a tentative D call TRBD1 (6 bases). The material sequenced was blood. This TCR was sampled from a man aged 45-60 years with Graves' ophthalmopathy. For the CDR3, the DNA is TGTGCCAGTAGCCCCGCCGGGGGGCCTAGAAAGCCCCAGCATTTT. Amino acid sequence: CASSPAGGPRKPQHF.